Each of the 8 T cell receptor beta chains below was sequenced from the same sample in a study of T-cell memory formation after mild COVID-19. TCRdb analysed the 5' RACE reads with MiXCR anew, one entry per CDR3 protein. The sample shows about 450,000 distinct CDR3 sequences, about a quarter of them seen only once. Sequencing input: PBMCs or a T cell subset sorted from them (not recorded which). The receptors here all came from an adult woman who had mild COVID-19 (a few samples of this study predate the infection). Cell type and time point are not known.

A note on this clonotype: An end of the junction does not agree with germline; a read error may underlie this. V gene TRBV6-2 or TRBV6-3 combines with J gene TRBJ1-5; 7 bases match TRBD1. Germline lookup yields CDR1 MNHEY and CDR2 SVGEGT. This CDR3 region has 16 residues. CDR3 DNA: TGTGCCAGCAGTTACTCGACAGGGCCGAGCAGTCAGCCCCAGCATTTT. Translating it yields CASSYSTGPSSQPQHF.

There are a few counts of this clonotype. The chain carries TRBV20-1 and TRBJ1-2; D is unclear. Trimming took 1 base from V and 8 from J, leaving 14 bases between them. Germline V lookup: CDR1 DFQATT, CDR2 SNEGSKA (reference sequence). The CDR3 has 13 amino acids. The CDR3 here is CSARGFLWQGYTF. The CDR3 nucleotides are TGCAGTGCTAGAGGATTTCTTTGGCAAGGCTACACCTTC.

For the CDR3, the DNA is TGTGCCAGTAGTTGGGGCCTCTCTGGGGCCAACGTCCTGACTTTC. This codes for CASSWGLSGANVLTF. V usage is TRBV19 and J usage is TRBJ2-6; weak D call: TRBD1 (5 bases). Germline CDR1 reads LNHDA; CDR2 reads SQIVND (reference sequence). The CDR3 consists of 15 residues. Trimming left V 5 bases short and J 0 bases short, with 8 bases between.

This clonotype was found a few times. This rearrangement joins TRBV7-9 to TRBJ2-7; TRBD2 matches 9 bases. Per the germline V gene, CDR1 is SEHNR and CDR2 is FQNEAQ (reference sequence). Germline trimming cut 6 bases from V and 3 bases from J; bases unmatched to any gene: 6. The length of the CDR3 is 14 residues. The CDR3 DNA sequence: TGTGCCAGCAGTCACCTAGCGGGGAGCTACGAGCAGTACTTC. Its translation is CASSHLAGSYEQYF.

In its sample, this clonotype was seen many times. The CDR3 region has the DNA TGTGCCAGCAGCTCCAGACAGGGTGACTCCTACAATGAGCAGTTCTTC. The encoded protein is CASSSRQGDSYNEQFF. The chain links TRBV3-1 to TRBJ2-1, with 7 nucleotides matching TRBD1. This CDR3 is built from 16 residues. V shed 5 bases and J 0 bases; nucleotides not matched to a gene: 7. CDR1 LGHDT and CDR2 YNNKEL come from the germline V gene (reference sequence).

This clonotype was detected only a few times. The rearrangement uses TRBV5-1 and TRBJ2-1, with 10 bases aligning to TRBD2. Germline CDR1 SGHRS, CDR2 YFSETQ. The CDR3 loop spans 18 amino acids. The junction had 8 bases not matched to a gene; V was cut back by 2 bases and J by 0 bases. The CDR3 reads CASSLPDSGGSSYNEQFF. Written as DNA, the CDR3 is TGCGCCAGCAGCTTACCCGATAGCGGGGGGAGCTCCTACAATGAGCAGTTCTTC. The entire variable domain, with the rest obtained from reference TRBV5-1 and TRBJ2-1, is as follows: KAGVTQTPRYLIKTRGQQVTLSCSPISGHRSVSWYQQTPGQGLQFLFEYFSETQRNKGNFPGRFSGRQFSNSRSEMNVSTLELGDSALYLCASSLPDSGGSSYNEQFFGPGTRLTVL.

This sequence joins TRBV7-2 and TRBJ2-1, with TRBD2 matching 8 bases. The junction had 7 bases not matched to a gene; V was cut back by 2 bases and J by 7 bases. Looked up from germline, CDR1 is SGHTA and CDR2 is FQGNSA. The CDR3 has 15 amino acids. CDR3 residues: CASSLSRGGHNEQFF. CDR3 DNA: TGTGCCAGCAGCTTAAGTCGGGGGGGCCATAATGAGCAGTTCTTC.

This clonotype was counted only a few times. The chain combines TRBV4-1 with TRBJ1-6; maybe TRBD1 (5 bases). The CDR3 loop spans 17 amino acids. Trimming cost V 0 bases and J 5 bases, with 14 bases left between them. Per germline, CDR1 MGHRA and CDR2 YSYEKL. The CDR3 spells CASSQDPSGQNNSPLHF. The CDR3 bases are TGCGCCAGCAGCCAAGATCCATCAGGACAAAATAATTCACCCCTCCACTTT.